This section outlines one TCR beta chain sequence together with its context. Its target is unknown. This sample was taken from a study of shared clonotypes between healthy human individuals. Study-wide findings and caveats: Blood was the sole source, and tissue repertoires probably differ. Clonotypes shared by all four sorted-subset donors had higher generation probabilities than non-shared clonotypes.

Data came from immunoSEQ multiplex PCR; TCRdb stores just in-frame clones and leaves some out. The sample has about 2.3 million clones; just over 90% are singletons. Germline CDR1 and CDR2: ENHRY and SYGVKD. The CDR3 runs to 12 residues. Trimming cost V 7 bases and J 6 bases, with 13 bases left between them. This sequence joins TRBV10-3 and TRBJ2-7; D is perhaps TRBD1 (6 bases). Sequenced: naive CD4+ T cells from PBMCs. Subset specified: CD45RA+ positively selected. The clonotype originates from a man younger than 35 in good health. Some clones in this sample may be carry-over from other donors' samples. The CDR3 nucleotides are TGTGCCATCAAACAGGGCGACGGCGAGCAGTACTTC. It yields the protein CAIKQGDGEQYF.